Below are 22 T cell receptor beta chains sequenced from a single sample in a study of OX40 agonist ivuxolimab in advanced cancers. Generated by immunoSEQ multiplex PCR, the TCRdb table keeps only in-frame clones and is missing some. The sample lists 70,000 or so clones, about 85% occurring once. The source was CD4+ or CD8+ T cells sorted from blood, collected in a trial of the OX40 agonist ivuxolimab. The receptors derive from an adult with an advanced solid tumor such as melanoma, head and neck, liver or kidney cancer.

The chain recombines TRBV29-1 with TRBJ1-2, with TRBD1 matching over 9 bases. The V gene end was trimmed by 1 base and the J gene end by 4 bases; junction bases not matched to a gene: 7. From germline, CDR1 is SQVTM and CDR2 ANQGSEA. The CDR3 is 15 residues long. The CDR3: CSVEGRDRVAYGYTF. The CDR3, as DNA: TGCAGCGTTGAAGGACGGGACAGGGTTGCCTATGGCTACACCTTC.

V is TRBV11-2 and J is TRBJ2-7, with 8 bases fitting TRBD2. CDR3 length equals 14 residues. V was pared by 5 bases and J by 5 bases, with 8 bases of the junction left unmatched. Per germline, CDR1 SGHAT and CDR2 FQNNGV. In DNA, the CDR3 is TGTGCCAGCAGCCCTCCGGGACTAGGCAACGAGCAGTACTTC. Protein sequence: CASSPPGLGNEQYF.

The chain links TRBV5-4 to TRBJ2-1, with 7 bases identical to TRBD1. The CDR3 consists of 16 residues. V gave up 4 bases and J gave up 1 base; unmatched junction bases: 8. Germline V CDR1 and CDR2: SGHNT, YYREEE (reference sequence). CDR3: CASSPTGAPSYNEQFF. CDR3 nucleotide sequence: TGTGCCAGCAGCCCTACAGGGGCCCCTTCCTACAATGAGCAGTTCTTC.

The chain joins TRBV18 to TRBJ1-5; TRBD1 might be the D (5 bases). Germline CDR1 is KGHSH and CDR2 is LQKENI. The CDR3 has 15 amino acids. V gave up 6 bases and J gave up 0 bases, with 12 bases separating them. The DNA of the CDR3 is TGTGCCAGCTCTCCCGGGGCCAATAGCAATCAGCCCCAGCATTTT. Encoded protein: CASSPGANSNQPQHF.

The rearrangement uses TRBV6-5 and TRBJ1-1; D is unresolved. The CDR3 is made up of 13 amino acids. The germline gives CDR1 MNHEY, CDR2 SVGAGI. V lost 10 bases and J lost 5, with 17 bases in between. CDR3 nucleotides: TGTGCCACCCATGCTACGGCGAGGACTGAAGCTTTCTTT. Translated: CATHATARTEAFF.

V gene TRBV28 combines with J gene TRBJ1-1; D gene unclear. The V end lost 2 bases, the J end lost 6 bases, and 10 bases lay between the germline ends. The CDR3 is made up of 13 amino acids. Germline lookup yields CDR1 MDHEN and CDR2 SYDVKM. CDR3: CASSLDMRAEAFF. In DNA, the CDR3 is TGTGCCAGCAGTTTAGACATGCGCGCTGAAGCTTTCTTT. The full variable domain, in which reference TRBV28 and TRBJ1-1 provide the parts outside the CDR3, is DVKVTQSSRYLVKRTGEKVFLECVQDMDHENMFWYRQDPGLGLRLIYFSYDVKMKEKGDIPEGYSVSREKKERFSLILESASTNQTSMYLCASSLDMRAEAFFGQGTRLTVV.

V and J are TRBV19 and TRBJ1-5; D call uncertain. CDR1 is LNHDA and CDR2 is SQIVND in the germline V gene (reference sequence). The CDR3 has 14 residues. V dropped 9 bases and J dropped 3 bases, with 15 bases sitting between them. CDR3 amino acids: CASQVVDINQPQHF. In DNA form, the CDR3 reads TGTGCCAGCCAGGTCGTGGATATCAATCAGCCCCAGCATTTT.

The sample holds one count of this clone. This chain uses TRBV7-9 with TRBJ2-2, with 7 bases identical to TRBD1. There are 15 residues in the CDR3. Germline assignment: CDR1 SEHNR and CDR2 FQNEAQ (reference sequence). Germline trimming cut 5 bases from V and 2 bases from J; bases unmatched to any gene: 5. CDR3 DNA: TGTGCCAGCAGCCCTGACAGGGCCAACACCGGGGAGCTGTTTTTT. Translating it yields CASSPDRANTGELFF.

The chain employs TRBV29-1 and TRBJ1-5; D is possibly TRBD1 (5 bases). The CDR3 consists of 13 residues. V lost 4 bases, J lost 6 bases, and 13 bases lay in between. Germline V lookup: CDR1 SQVTM, CDR2 ANQGSEA. This CDR3 is CSVVTQGGQPQHF. CDR3 DNA: TGCAGCGTTGTCACTCAGGGAGGTCAGCCCCAGCATTTT.

The CDR3 nucleotides are TGTGCCAGCAGTTTGCCTGGGGGGACAGGGTACGAGCAGTACGTC. This encodes CASSLPGGTGYEQYV. The J gene is TRBJ2-7, the V gene TRBV28; 9 bases map to TRBD1. This CDR3 region has 15 residues. In germline, CDR1 is MDHEN, CDR2 SYDVKM. The junction had 7 bases not matched to a gene; V was cut back by 3 bases and J by 4 bases.

This clone showed up just a few times. This chain connects TRBV28 to TRBJ2-1; D is perhaps TRBD1 (6 bases). Germline V gene data show CDR1 as MDHEN and CDR2 as SYDVKM. V lost 6 bases and J lost 1, with 13 bases in between. The CDR3 is 15 residues long. The CDR3 DNA follows: TGTGCCAGCAGCCGAACGAGGGGGTCCTACAATGAGCAGTTCTTC. Its translation is CASSRTRGSYNEQFF.

V gene TRBV6-6 combines with J gene TRBJ1-4; unclear D gene. Between the trimmed V and J ends, which lost 5 bases and 2 bases, there was a span of 3 bases. Germline CDR1 MNHNY, CDR2 SVGAGI (reference sequence). The CDR3 loop spans 12 amino acids. CDR3 sequence: CASSMTNEKLFF. CDR3 bases: TGTGCCAGCAGTATGACTAATGAAAAACTGTTTTTT.

V is TRBV2 and J is TRBJ2-7; 10 bases are shared with TRBD2. Germline loops: CDR1 SNHLY, CDR2 FYNNEI. This CDR3 is built from 15 residues. Unmatched junction bases numbered 9, after V lost 5 bases and J lost 5 bases. The CDR3 spells CASSFWTSGGDEQYF. In DNA form, the CDR3 reads TGTGCCAGCAGTTTTTGGACTAGCGGAGGGGACGAGCAGTACTTC.

The CDR3 region has the DNA TGTGCCAGCTCACCACCGAGTAGCAATCAGCCCCAGCATTTT. It translates to CASSPPSSNQPQHF. V and J are TRBV18 and TRBJ1-5; D gene uncertain. Germline V CDR1 and CDR2: KGHSH, LQKENI. This CDR3 is 14 amino acids long. V lost 0 bases and J 0 bases, leaving 3 bases between the germline ends. Supplemented by reference TRBV18 and TRBJ1-5, the full variable domain reads NAGVMQNPRHLVRRRGQEARLRCSPMKGHSHVYWYRQLPEEGLKFMVYLQKENIIDESGMPKERFSAEFPKEGPSILRIQQVVRGDSAAYFCASSPPSSNQPQHFGDGTRLSIL.

The chain recombines TRBV6-6 with TRBJ2-1; 10 nucleotides match TRBD2. J lost 9 bases, V lost 2 bases, and 1 base had no gene match. Per the germline V gene, CDR1 is MNHNY and CDR2 is SVGAGI (reference sequence). This CDR3 is 13 amino acids long. The CDR3 here is CASSYERGGEQFF. In DNA, the CDR3 is TGTGCCAGCAGTTACGAGCGGGGGGGTGAGCAGTTCTTC.

The chain employs TRBV5-5 and TRBJ1-1; D is unresolved. Between the trimmed V and J ends, which lost 0 bases and 0 bases, there was a span of 6 bases. The CDR3 sequence is 14 residues long. Germline lookup yields CDR1 SGHKS and CDR2 YYEKEE (reference sequence). The CDR3 region has the DNA TGTGCCAGCAGCTTGGAAACCCTGAACACTGAAGCTTTCTTT. Its translation is CASSLETLNTEAFF.

The rearrangement links TRBV25-1 to TRBJ2-3, with 11 bases that match TRBD2. J was trimmed by 0 bases and V by 4 bases; bases with no gene match: 3. The CDR3 has 16 residues. Germline V gene sequence: CDR1 MGHDK, CDR2 SYGVNS. The CDR3 is CASSATSGTSTDTQYF. DNA of the CDR3: TGTGCCAGCAGTGCGACTAGCGGGACTAGCACAGATACGCAGTATTTT.

The rearrangement links TRBV2 to TRBJ2-7; TRBD1 is a possible D gene (6 bases). This CDR3 region has 12 residues. Trimming removed 5 bases at V and 5 bases at J, with 10 bases between. The germline V gene has CDR1 SNHLY and CDR2 FYNNEI. As DNA, the CDR3 is TGTGCCAGCAGTTTAGGGGGTCACGAGCAGTACGTC. Protein sequence: CASSLGGHEQYV.

This chain links TRBV7-2 with TRBJ1-2, with a tentative D call TRBD1 (5 bases). This CDR3 contains 12 residues. Germline V gene lookup returns CDR1 SGHTA and CDR2 FQGNSA. With 5 bases removed from V and 3 bases from J, the gap between germline ends came to 7 bases. CDR3: CASSRGHYGYTF. DNA of the CDR3: TGTGCCAGCAGCAGGGGCCACTATGGCTACACCTTC.

Written as DNA, the CDR3 is TGTGCCAGCAGGAATGCCGGGACAGGGCTCTACGAGCAGTACTTC. It translates to CASRNAGTGLYEQYF. This chain links TRBV6-1 with TRBJ2-7, with 9 bases fitting TRBD1. This CDR3 is 15 amino acids long. The junction had 9 bases not matched to a gene; V was cut back by 6 bases and J by 3 bases. Germline CDR1 is MNHNS and CDR2 is SASEGT.

This chain connects TRBV5-1 to TRBJ1-2; 7 bases match TRBD1. Per germline, CDR1 SGHRS and CDR2 YFSETQ. Losses at the gene ends were 3 bases for V and 3 bases for J; bases not matched to a gene: 2. This CDR3 comprises 13 residues. The CDR3 DNA reads as TGCGCCAGCAGCTCCCAGGGGGACTATGGCTACACCTTC. The encoded protein is CASSSQGDYGYTF.

J is TRBJ2-1 and V is TRBV28; 10 bases are shared with TRBD2. Losses at the gene ends were 5 bases for V and 9 bases for J; bases not matched to a gene: 13. CDR3 length: 16 amino acids. Looked up from germline, CDR1 is MDHEN and CDR2 is SYDVKM. The CDR3 sequence: CASSRSGTSVPGEQFF. CDR3 DNA: TGTGCCAGCAGTCGATCCGGGACTAGCGTCCCGGGTGAGCAGTTCTTC.